One sample yielded the 31 T cell receptor beta chains listed below, sequenced in a study of molecular identifiers for immune sequencing clone quantification. TCRdb independently ran MiXCR on the PCR reads; one entry per CDR3 protein. This table has some 93,000 distinct CDR3 sequences, 21% appearing once. Material for sequencing was naive CD8+ T cells from blood, with Jurkat cell RNA spiked in. Subset here: FACS-sorted CD8+CD4-CCR7+CD45RA+ naive T cells. These receptors originate from a human donor in good health. Some libraries in this study had Jurkat cell RNA spiked in.

On this clonotype: A much larger clone sits a single nucleotide away, making a read error possible. V usage is TRBV20-1 and J usage is TRBJ2-7; 7 nucleotides agree with TRBD1. The germline CDR1 and CDR2 sequences are DFQATT and SNEGSKA (reference sequence). The CDR3 totals 12 residues. V lost 3 bases to trimming and J lost 9 bases; unmatched junction nucleotides: 8. This CDR3 reads CSASDRAHGQYF. The CDR3 nucleotides are TGCAGTGCTAGCGACAGGGCCCACGGGCAGTACTTC.

This clonotype was observed a handful of times. The chain carries TRBV20-1 and TRBJ1-1; D is uncertain. V lost 5 bases and J lost 4, with 11 bases in between. Looked up from germline, CDR1 is DFQATT and CDR2 is SNEGSKA (reference sequence). This CDR3 region has 12 residues. CDR3 nucleotides: TGCAGTGCTGGAAGGACGGGCACTGAAGCTTTCTTT. It yields the protein CSAGRTGTEAFF.

The CDR3 reads CASSQDRDSKDEQFF. CDR3 DNA sequence: TGTGCCAGCAGTCAAGACAGGGATAGTAAGGATGAGCAGTTCTTC. The chain is built from TRBV12-3 or TRBV12-4 and TRBJ2-1; 7 bases map to TRBD1. CDR3 length: 15 amino acids. The V gene end was trimmed by 5 bases and the J gene end by 8 bases; junction bases not matched to a gene: 12.

This clonotype appeared many times. This rearrangement joins TRBV3-1 to TRBJ2-3, with D uncertain. This CDR3 comprises 17 residues. Germline CDR1 is LGHDT and CDR2 is YNNKEL (reference sequence). Trimming removed 0 bases from V and 6 bases from J, with 19 bases in between. The CDR3 is CASSQDHPFGRVDTQYF. In DNA form, the CDR3 reads TGTGCCAGCAGCCAAGATCACCCCTTCGGGCGCGTCGATACGCAGTATTTT.

This clonotype was seen only a few times. At one of its ends the junction is not consistent with the germline gene, which may arise from a read error. This sequence joins TRBV28 and TRBJ1-4; 9 bases align to TRBD1. The CDR3 is 15 residues long. Germline CDR1 reads MDHEN; CDR2 reads SYDVKM. CDR3: CASSFWGQGNERLFF. In nucleotides, the CDR3 is TGTGCCAGCAGTTTTTGGGGACAGGGAAATGAAAGACTGTTTTTT. The full variable domain, its missing parts supplied by reference TRBV28 and TRBJ1-4, is DVKVTQSSRYLVKRTGEKVFLECVQDMDHENMFWYRQDPGLGLRLIYFSYDVKMKEKGDIPEGYSVSREKKERFSLILESASTNQTSMYLCASSFWGQGNERLFFGSGTQLSVL.

This clonotype was found many times. This chain uses TRBV27 with TRBJ1-5, with unresolved D. Trimming shortened V by 5 bases and J by 6 bases, and 11 bases separated the two germline ends. CDR3 length: 13 residues. Germline V gene sequence: CDR1 MNHEY, CDR2 SMNVEV (reference sequence). The CDR3 nucleotides are TGTGCCAGCAGTCCGGCTTCGGGTCAGCCCCAGCATTTT. Protein: CASSPASGQPQHF.

In regard to this clonotype: This sequence may be a read error, since a much larger clone differs from it by one base. The CDR3 protein is CASSVLAGVFTDTQYF. The CDR3 DNA follows: TGTGCCAGCAGTGTACTAGCGGGAGTGTTCACAGATACGCAGTATTTT. This chain links TRBV6-1 with TRBJ2-3; the match to TRBD2 covers 11 bases. Losses at the gene ends were 4 bases for V and 2 bases for J; bases not matched to a gene: 5. Germline V CDR1 and CDR2: MNHNS, SASEGT. This CDR3 has 16 residues.

This clonotype was found many times. The rearrangement uses TRBV6-6 and TRBJ2-2; the D is unclear. V was shortened by 0 bases and J by 7 bases, with 3 bases between the two germline ends. In germline, CDR1 is MNHNY, CDR2 SVGAGI (reference sequence). The CDR3 totals 12 residues. CDR3 protein: CASSYSNGELFF. CDR3 DNA sequence: TGTGCCAGCAGTTACTCTAACGGGGAGCTGTTTTTT.

This clonotype appeared many times. The chain combines TRBV6-5 with TRBJ2-1; the match to TRBD2 covers 9 bases. CDR3 size: 15 residues. Germline lookup yields CDR1 MNHEY and CDR2 SVGAGI. V was clipped by 2 bases and J by 9 bases; unmatched bases: 8. The CDR3 DNA is TGTGCCAGCAGTTACGTTGCGGGGGGGCGTGGTGAGCAGTTCTTC. Translated, it gives CASSYVAGGRGEQFF.

This clonotype was recorded many times. The chain employs TRBV4-1 and TRBJ1-5; a weak D match, TRBD1 (5 bases). CDR3 size: 15 residues. CDR1 is MGHRA and CDR2 is YSYEKL in the germline V gene. Between the trimmed V and J ends, which lost 3 bases and 2 bases, there was a span of 11 bases. Here the CDR3 DNA reads TGCGCCAGCAGCCAGATAGACAGTGGCAATCAGCCCCAGCATTTT. This codes for CASSQIDSGNQPQHF.

J is TRBJ2-5 and V is TRBV5-6, with a weak D call TRBD2 (6 bases). Germline CDR1 reads SGHDT; CDR2 reads YYEEEE. Trimming shortened V by 4 bases and J by 7 bases, and 11 bases separated the two germline ends. The CDR3 length is 12 residues. CDR3 coding DNA: TGTGCCAGCAGCCCGGTCGGGGGGACCCAGTACTTC. It encodes CASSPVGGTQYF.

This clonotype was detected once. This chain connects TRBV19 to TRBJ2-1; 7 nucleotides match TRBD2. This CDR3 region has 16 residues. The ends lost 0 bases at V and 8 bases at J; junction bases unmatched: 10. The germline gives CDR1 LNHDA, CDR2 SQIVND (reference sequence). The CDR3 DNA reads TGTGCCAGTAGTATAGATGGACTAGTTAAGGAGTATGAGCAGTTCTTC. This sequence encodes CASSIDGLVKEYEQFF.

Of note for this clonotype: This may arise from a read error, as a much more abundant clone is one base away. This chain links TRBV7-9 with TRBJ2-1; 9 bases align to TRBD2. Unmatched junction bases numbered 9, after V lost 3 bases and J lost 6 bases. The germline gives CDR1 SEHNR, CDR2 FQNEAQ (reference sequence). CDR3 length: 16 amino acids. CDR3 sequence: CASSLPLAGNSNEQFF. DNA for the CDR3: TGTGCCAGCAGCTTGCCGCTAGCGGGGAACAGCAATGAGCAGTTCTTC.

The chain links TRBV4-1 to TRBJ2-2; a weak D match, TRBD1 (6 bases). Germline loops: CDR1 MGHRA, CDR2 YSYEKL. V lost 2 bases and J 5 bases, leaving 12 bases between the germline ends. The CDR3 has 15 amino acids. This CDR3 reads CASSQNRDPTGELFF. The CDR3, as DNA: TGCGCCAGCAGCCAAAACAGGGATCCTACCGGGGAGCTGTTTTTT.

About this clonotype itself: This could be a read error, since a much larger clone is one nucleotide away. The rearrangement joins TRBV7-9 to TRBJ2-2, with D tentatively TRBD2 (6 bases). Germline assignment: CDR1 SEHNR and CDR2 FQNEAQ (reference sequence). The CDR3 is made up of 15 amino acids. CDR3 region: CVSSLGPGDTGELFF. The CDR3 nucleotides are TGTGTCAGCAGCTTAGGACCGGGGGACACCGGGGAGCTGTTTTTT.

This clonotype was detected many times. V is TRBV2 and J is TRBJ2-3, with D perhaps matching TRBD2 (6 bases). V was shortened by 8 bases and J by 0 bases, with 15 bases between the two germline ends. Germline V lookup: CDR1 SNHLY, CDR2 FYNNEI. The CDR3 runs 15 residues. The CDR3 sequence is CASGGSTTSTDTQYF. CDR3 in DNA: TGTGCCAGCGGAGGGAGCACCACTAGCACAGATACGCAGTATTTT.

The V call is TRBV4-3, the J call TRBJ2-5; D may be TRBD1 or TRBD2 (5 bases each). V lost 1 base and J lost 2, with 20 bases in between. Per germline, CDR1 LGHNA and CDR2 YSLEER. This CDR3 spans 18 amino acids. The CDR3 DNA sequence: TGCGCCAGCAGCCAAGCCTTATTCCCAGGGACCCAACAAGAGACCCAGTACTTC. Translated, it gives CASSQALFPGTQQETQYF.

V gene TRBV20-1 combines with J gene TRBJ2-1, with 12 bases matching TRBD2. The CDR3 totals 15 residues. V lost 5 bases, J lost 13 bases, and 15 bases stayed unmatched. Germline V gene sequence: CDR1 DFQATT, CDR2 SNEGSKA (reference sequence). CDR3 region: CSAVPLVTSGRVQFF. The CDR3 DNA follows: TGCAGTGCTGTCCCTCTGGTGACTAGCGGGAGAGTCCAGTTCTTC.

The chain combines TRBV4-2 with TRBJ2-7, with 7 bases that match TRBD2. Germline trimming cut 0 bases from V and 2 bases from J; bases unmatched to any gene: 7. CDR1 LGHNA and CDR2 YNFKEQ come from the germline V gene. The CDR3 has 16 residues. The CDR3 bases are TGTGCCAGCAGCCAAGATGGGAGCGGGAACCCCTACGAGCAGTACTTC. Its protein is CASSQDGSGNPYEQYF.

The chain joins TRBV27 to TRBJ2-7; D is unresolved. The CDR3 has 13 amino acids. V was cut by 3 bases and J by 2 bases, with 8 bases left in between. The germline V gene has CDR1 MNHEY and CDR2 SMNVEV (reference sequence). The CDR3 sequence is CASSFSPPYEQYF. The CDR3 bases are TGTGCCAGCAGTTTTAGCCCCCCCTACGAGCAGTACTTC.

This clonotype was detected ten times or more. The chain recombines TRBV30 with TRBJ2-1, with 9 bases matching TRBD1. In germline, CDR1 is GTSNPN, CDR2 SVGIG (reference sequence). The CDR3 totals 16 residues. The junction had 6 bases not matched to a gene; V was cut back by 2 bases and J by 1 base. The CDR3 sequence is CAWSTGQGISYNEQFF. CDR3 coding DNA: TGTGCCTGGAGTACCGGACAGGGGATTTCCTACAATGAGCAGTTCTTC.

There are many counts of this clonotype. The gene calls are TRBV6-5 and TRBJ2-2; 11 bases map to TRBD2. The CDR3 runs 16 residues. CDR1 is MNHEY, CDR2 SVGAGI, per germline. V shed 3 bases and J 3 bases; nucleotides not matched to a gene: 3. DNA for the CDR3: TGTGCCAGCAGTTATTCGGGACTAGCGGACACCGGGGAGCTGTTTTTT. Its protein is CASSYSGLADTGELFF.

V usage is TRBV29-1 and J usage is TRBJ2-7; maybe TRBD1 (6 bases). CDR1 is SQVTM, CDR2 ANQGSEA, per germline. Trimming stripped 5 bases from V and 4 bases from J, with 9 bases between. The CDR3 loop spans 11 amino acids. This CDR3 reads CSVWTDYEQYF. CDR3 bases: TGCAGCGTTTGGACAGATTACGAGCAGTACTTC.

Details on this clonotype: A read error may be the cause here, since a much bigger clone is one base away. The chain carries TRBV7-9 and TRBJ1-1, with a weak D call TRBD1 (6 bases). The CDR3 is made up of 12 amino acids. Germline-derived CDR1 and CDR2 are SEHNR and FQNEAQ (reference sequence). CDR3 DNA sequence: TGTGCCAGCACCCCCGCGGGGGCCGAAGCTTCCTTT. Protein product: CASTPAGAEASF.

This chain links TRBV19 with TRBJ2-1; TRBD2 matches 7 bases. Germline lookup yields CDR1 LNHDA and CDR2 SQIVND (reference sequence). V was clipped by 3 bases and J by 6 bases; unmatched bases: 8. The CDR3 loop spans 15 amino acids. CDR3 sequence reads: CASSMSERGRNEQFF. CDR3 DNA: TGTGCCAGTAGTATGTCCGAGCGGGGTCGCAATGAGCAGTTCTTC.

The V gene is TRBV28, the J gene TRBJ2-1; no reliable D call. The germline V gene has CDR1 MDHEN and CDR2 SYDVKM. V lost 4 bases to trimming and J lost 7 bases, with 5 bases between them. This CDR3 comprises 11 residues. CDR3 amino acids: CASSWNNEQFF. CDR3 coding DNA: TGTGCCAGCAGTTGGAATAATGAGCAGTTCTTC.

This clonotype came up many times. V is TRBV23-1 and J is TRBJ1-5; possibly TRBD1 for D (5 bases). TRBV23-1 falls under the ORF class, with uncertain function. Trimming left V 4 bases short and J 7 bases short, with 23 bases between. CDR3 length: 17 amino acids. The CDR3 bases are TGCGCCAGCAGTCCCCGAAACTTAGGAGGGACCGGCCAGCCCCAGCATTTT. This encodes CASSPRNLGGTGQPQHF.

The chain has TRBV27 and TRBJ2-1; 10 bases agree with TRBD2. There are 16 residues in the CDR3. CDR1 MNHEY and CDR2 SMNVEV come from the germline V gene (reference sequence). V lost 4 bases to trimming and J lost 0 bases; unmatched junction nucleotides: 3. In nucleotides, the CDR3 is TGTGCCAGCAGTTCACCTAGCGGGAGCTCCTACAATGAGCAGTTCTTC. Its translation: CASSSPSGSSYNEQFF.

This clonotype was counted at least ten times. V gene TRBV7-2 combines with J gene TRBJ2-1, with no clear D. Germline V gene data show CDR1 as SGHTA and CDR2 as FQGNSA. The CDR3 contains 15 residues. Trimming shortened V by 1 base and J by 0 bases, and 7 bases separated the two germline ends. CDR3 in amino acids: CASSLGLLSYNEQFF. The CDR3 bases are TGTGCCAGCAGCTTAGGACTTCTCTCCTACAATGAGCAGTTCTTC.

With regard to this clonotype: This may come from a read error, since a much larger clone is one base off. This chain uses TRBV28 with TRBJ2-3; 10 bases align to TRBD2. The germline V gene has CDR1 MDHEN and CDR2 SYDVKM. The CDR3 sequence is 16 residues long. In DNA, the CDR3 is TGTGCCGGCAGTTTAAGGCTAGCGGGAGATGAAGATACGCAGTATTTT. This translates into CAGSLRLAGDEDTQYF.

The chain employs TRBV11-2 and TRBJ2-7; possibly TRBD2 for D (6 bases). Per the germline V gene, CDR1 is SGHAT and CDR2 is FQNNGV. CDR3 length: 13 amino acids. V was trimmed by 10 bases and J by 0 bases, leaving 13 bases between them. CDR3 coding DNA: TGTGCCACTGAGGGGAGGAGCTCCTACGAGCAGTACTTC. Its translation: CATEGRSSYEQYF.